This T cell receptor (beta chain) was documented in a study of blood T cell repertoires in COVID-19. Some clones are missing from TCRdb's copy, which holds only in-frame ones; the method was immunoSEQ multiplex PCR. The sample carries a few hundred thousand clones, 80% to 90% recorded once. Germline V gene lookup returns CDR1 MNHEY and CDR2 SVGAGI. The CDR3 has 15 amino acids. After removal of 0 bases from V and 2 bases from J, the junction contained 0 bases not matched to a gene. The rearrangement joins TRBV6-5 to TRBJ2-3; TRBD2 matches at 9 bases. The sequenced material came from PBMCs or T cells enriched from blood (not recorded which). This clonotype originated in a man aged 25-45 years who had recovered from COVID-19. As DNA, the CDR3 is TGTGCCAGCAGTTACTCGGGACTAGCCACAGATACGCAGTATTTT. Amino acid sequence: CASSYSGLATDTQYF.